One sample yielded the 13 T cell receptor beta chains listed below, sequenced in a study of cytomegalovirus exposure and HLA in healthy donors. Only in-frame clones appear in the TCRdb table, and some are missing; sequencing was by immunoSEQ multiplex PCR. The profile covers some 330,000 clones, with 75% to 90% appearing a single time and 0.75% to 0.85% taken by the ten largest. Source material: PBMCs. Receptors originate from a woman younger than 35 in good health and CMV-seronegative.

CDR3 DNA sequence: TGTGCCAGCAGCCAGGGGAAGACAGTTGCCTGGTTGCAGTACTTC. Its protein is CASSQGKTVAWLQYF. The chain has TRBV7-2 and TRBJ2-7; D might be TRBD1 (6 bases). This CDR3 is 15 amino acids long. Germline-derived CDR1 and CDR2 are SGHTA and FQGNSA. V was clipped by 5 bases and J by 9 bases, with 23 bases between them.

The chain uses TRBV5-3 and TRBJ1-5; D is uncertain. TRBV5-3 falls under the ORF class, with uncertain function. CDR3 length equals 15 residues. V shed 6 bases and J shed 1 base, with 14 bases lying between them. For the CDR3, the DNA is TGTGCCAGAATGTACGGGGAAGGAAGCAATCAGCCCCAGCATTTT. It encodes CARMYGEGSNQPQHF.

The rearrangement uses TRBV5-4 and TRBJ2-1; 13 bases are a match to TRBD2. The J segment lost 6 bases and the V segment lost 7 bases, leaving 4 bases of the junction unmatched. CDR1 and CDR2 from the germline V gene are SGHNT and YYREEE (reference sequence). This CDR3 contains 14 residues. The CDR3 is CASHGTSGINEQFF. The CDR3 DNA is TGTGCCAGCCACGGGACTAGCGGGATCAATGAGCAGTTCTTC. Using reference TRBV5-4 and TRBJ2-1 for the parts outside the CDR3, the full variable domain is ETGVTQSPTHLIKTRGQQVTLRCSSQSGHNTVSWYQQALGQGPQFIFQYYREEENGRGNFPPRFSGLQFPNYSSELNVNALELDDSALYLCASHGTSGINEQFFGPGTRLTVL.

The chain recombines TRBV27 with TRBJ2-7, with 7 bases that match TRBD2. CDR1 is MNHEY and CDR2 is SMNVEV in the germline V gene (reference sequence). Trimming took 5 bases from V and 2 from J; bases not matched to a gene: 6. The CDR3 is 14 residues long. In nucleotides, the CDR3 is TGTGCCAGCAGTCTAGCGGACCTGACCTACGAGCAGTACTTC. It yields the protein CASSLADLTYEQYF.

The chain uses TRBV5-1 and TRBJ2-7; the match to TRBD2 covers 11 bases. V was clipped by 6 bases and J by 6 bases; unmatched bases: 8. The CDR3 has 14 amino acids. Looked up from germline, CDR1 is SGHRS and CDR2 is YFSETQ. CDR3 in DNA: TGCGCCAGCACAGTAGCGGGAGGGTTGGTCGAGCAGTACTTC. It specifies CASTVAGGLVEQYF.

The V and J genes are TRBV29-1 and TRBJ1-1; D ambiguous. CDR3 size: 12 residues. The V gene lost 7 bases and the J gene lost 2 bases, with 11 bases spanning the gap. Per germline, CDR1 SQVTM and CDR2 ANQGSEA. The CDR3 is CSAAGVNTEAFF. DNA for the CDR3: TGCAGCGCCGCCGGGGTCAACACTGAAGCTTTCTTT.

The gene calls are TRBV10-3 and TRBJ1-1; D call uncertain. The CDR3 is made up of 15 amino acids. CDR1 ENHRY and CDR2 SYGVKD come from the germline V gene. V was pared by 0 bases and J by 4 bases, with 12 bases between. The CDR3, as DNA: TGTGCCATCAGTGAGTCGTCACGAATGAGCACTGAAGCTTTCTTT. Translating it yields CAISESSRMSTEAFF.

The chain links TRBV4-3 to TRBJ2-2; 9 nucleotides match TRBD1. The CDR3 is made up of 15 amino acids. Trimming cost V 3 bases and J 7 bases; bases outside gene matches: 6. In germline, CDR1 is LGHNA, CDR2 YSLEER. The CDR3: CASSQGQGLSGELFF. In DNA form, the CDR3 reads TGCGCCAGCAGCCAGGGACAGGGATTGAGCGGGGAGCTGTTTTTT.

This clone was detected only once. The chain is built from TRBV2 and TRBJ2-7; 7 bases are shared with TRBD1. Germline trimming cut 5 bases from V and 6 bases from J; bases unmatched to any gene: 7. The CDR3 extends over 13 amino acids. CDR1 is SNHLY and CDR2 is FYNNEI in the germline V gene. The CDR3 sequence is CASSRQGFSEQYF. The CDR3 DNA is TGTGCCAGCAGTCGACAGGGATTCTCCGAGCAGTACTTC.

This chain connects TRBV27 to TRBJ1-4; D not resolved. The CDR3 has 14 residues. V lost 0 bases, J lost 5 bases, and 7 bases lay in between. Per the germline V gene, CDR1 is MNHEY and CDR2 is SMNVEV (reference sequence). The CDR3 here is CASSLSVGNEKLFF. CDR3 sequence (DNA): TGTGCCAGCAGTTTATCGGTCGGGAATGAAAAACTGTTTTTT.

This clone was found a few times. This sequence joins TRBV7-3 and TRBJ2-1; 12 bases agree with TRBD2. From germline, CDR1 is SGHTA and CDR2 FQGTGA. Unmatched junction bases numbered 12, after V lost 1 base and J lost 5 bases. CDR3 length equals 19 residues. CDR3: CASSLILAGGPSTNNEQFF. DNA for the CDR3: TGTGCCAGCAGCTTAATCCTAGCGGGAGGGCCATCAACGAACAATGAGCAGTTCTTC.

The chain combines TRBV7-2 with TRBJ2-1; 9 bases align to TRBD2. Germline values: CDR1 SGHTA, CDR2 FQGNSA. V dropped 5 bases and J dropped 2; count of bases not matched to a gene: 13. The CDR3 runs 18 residues. The CDR3 DNA follows: TGTGCCAGCAGCGCCCGACCGCGACTAGCGGAGACCTACAATGAGCAGTTCTTC. Its protein is CASSARPRLAETYNEQFF.

DNA of the CDR3: TGTGCCTGGAGTGTAGGTGGGAGGAGGACAGATACGCAGTATTTT. Translation gives CAWSVGGRRTDTQYF. The rearrangement joins TRBV30 to TRBJ2-3; possibly TRBD2 for D (6 bases). From germline, CDR1 is GTSNPN and CDR2 SVGIG (reference sequence). CDR3 size: 15 residues. The V end lost 0 bases, the J end lost 3 bases, and 13 bases lay between the germline ends.